Here is one T cell receptor beta chain with its context. The antigen remains unidentified. The junction differs from germline at one of its ends, possibly a read error. This record belongs to a study of T cells in Graves' hyperthyroidism and ophthalmopathy. Study-wide points: Most expanded thyroid clonotypes above 0.001 also appeared in blood.

The CDR3 consists of 13 residues. TCR beta CDR3 region amplification was performed from RNA transcripts. HTBI primers were employed in a first-round RT-PCR of the TCR CDR3. TCRdb processed the multiplex PCR reads anew with MiXCR; each CDR3 protein has one entry. The sample yields over 700,000 distinct CDR3 sequences, over 35% seen once. Material for sequencing was blood. The chain has TRBV12-3 or TRBV12-4 and TRBJ2-7; 8 bases map to TRBD2. This sequence originates from a man aged 18 to 30 with Graves' hyperthyroidism. CDR3 coding DNA: TGTGCCGGCAGTCCGCGGGGGGCCAGGGAGCAGTACTTC. It encodes CAGSPRGAREQYF.